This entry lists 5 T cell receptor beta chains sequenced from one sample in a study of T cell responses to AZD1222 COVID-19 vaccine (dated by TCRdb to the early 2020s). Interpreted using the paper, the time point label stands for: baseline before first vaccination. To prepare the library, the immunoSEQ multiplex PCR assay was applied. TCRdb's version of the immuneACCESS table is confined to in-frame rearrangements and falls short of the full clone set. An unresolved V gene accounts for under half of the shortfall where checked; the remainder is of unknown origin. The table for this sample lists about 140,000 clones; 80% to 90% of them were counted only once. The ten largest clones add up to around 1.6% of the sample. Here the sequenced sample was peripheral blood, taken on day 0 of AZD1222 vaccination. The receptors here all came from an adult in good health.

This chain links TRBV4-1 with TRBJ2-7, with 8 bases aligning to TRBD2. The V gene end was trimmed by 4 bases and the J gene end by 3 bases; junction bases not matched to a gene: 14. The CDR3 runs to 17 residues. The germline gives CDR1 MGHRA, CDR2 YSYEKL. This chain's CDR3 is CASSPWGSAGELYEQYF. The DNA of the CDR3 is TGCGCCAGCAGCCCCTGGGGGTCAGCGGGGGAACTCTACGAGCAGTACTTC.

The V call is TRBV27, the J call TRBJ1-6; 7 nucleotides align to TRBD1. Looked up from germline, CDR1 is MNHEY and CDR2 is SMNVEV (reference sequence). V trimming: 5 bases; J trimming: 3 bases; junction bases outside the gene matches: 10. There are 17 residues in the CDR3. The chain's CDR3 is CASSDRVSGDYNSPLHF. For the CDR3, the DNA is TGTGCCAGCAGTGACAGGGTCTCGGGGGACTATAATTCACCCCTCCACTTT.

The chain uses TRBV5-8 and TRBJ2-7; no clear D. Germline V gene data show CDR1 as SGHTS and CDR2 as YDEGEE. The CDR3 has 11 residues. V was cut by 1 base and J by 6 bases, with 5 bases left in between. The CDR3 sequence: CASSLSAEQYF. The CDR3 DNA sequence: TGTGCCAGCAGCTTGTCGGCCGAGCAGTACTTC.

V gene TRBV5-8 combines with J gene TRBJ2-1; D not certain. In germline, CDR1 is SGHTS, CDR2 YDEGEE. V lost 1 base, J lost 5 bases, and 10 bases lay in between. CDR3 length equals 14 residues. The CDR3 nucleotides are TGTGCCAGCAGCTTGCGGTGGAACGACAATGAGCAGTTCTTC. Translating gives CASSLRWNDNEQFF.

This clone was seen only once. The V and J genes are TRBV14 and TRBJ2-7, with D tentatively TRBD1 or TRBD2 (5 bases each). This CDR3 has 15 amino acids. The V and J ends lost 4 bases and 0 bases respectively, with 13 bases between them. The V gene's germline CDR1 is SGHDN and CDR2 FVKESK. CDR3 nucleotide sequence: TGTGCCAGCAGCCCCCGGGGCACTAGCTCCTACGAGCAGTACTTC. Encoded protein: CASSPRGTSSYEQYF.